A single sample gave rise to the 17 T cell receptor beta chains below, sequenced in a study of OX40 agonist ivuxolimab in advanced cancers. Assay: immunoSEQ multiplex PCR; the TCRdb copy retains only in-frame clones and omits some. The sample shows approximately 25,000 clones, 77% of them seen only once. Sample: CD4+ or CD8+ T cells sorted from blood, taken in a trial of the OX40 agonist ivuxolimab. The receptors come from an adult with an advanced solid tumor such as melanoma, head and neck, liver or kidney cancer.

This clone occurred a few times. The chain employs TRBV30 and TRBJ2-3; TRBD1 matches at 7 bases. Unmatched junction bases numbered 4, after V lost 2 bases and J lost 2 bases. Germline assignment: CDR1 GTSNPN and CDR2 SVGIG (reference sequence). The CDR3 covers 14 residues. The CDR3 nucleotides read TGTGCCTGGAGTCCGGGACAGTTCACAGATACGCAGTATTTT. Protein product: CAWSPGQFTDTQYF.

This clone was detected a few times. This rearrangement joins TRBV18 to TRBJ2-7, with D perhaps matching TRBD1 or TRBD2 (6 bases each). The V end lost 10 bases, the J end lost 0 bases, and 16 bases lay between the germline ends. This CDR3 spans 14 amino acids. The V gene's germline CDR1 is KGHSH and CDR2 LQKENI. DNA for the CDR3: TGTGCCACCAAGGGGGAGGCGAGCTCCTACGAGCAGTACTTC. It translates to CATKGEASSYEQYF.

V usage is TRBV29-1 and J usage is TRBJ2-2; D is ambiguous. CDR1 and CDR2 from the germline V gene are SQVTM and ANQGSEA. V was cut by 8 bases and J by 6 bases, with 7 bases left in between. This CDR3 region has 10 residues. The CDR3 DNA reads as TGCAGCCTTTCTTCCGGGGAGCTGTTTTTT. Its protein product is CSLSSGELFF.

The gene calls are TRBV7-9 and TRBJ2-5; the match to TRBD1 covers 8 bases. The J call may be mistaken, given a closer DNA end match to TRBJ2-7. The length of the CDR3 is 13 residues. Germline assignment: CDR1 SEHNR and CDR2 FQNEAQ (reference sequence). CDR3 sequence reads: CASIGTGLYEQYF. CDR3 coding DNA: TGTGCCAGCATCGGGACAGGCCTCTACGAGCAGTACTTC.

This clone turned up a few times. The CDR3 region is CASSLAVGQPQHF. CDR3 in DNA: TGTGCCAGCAGCTTAGCTGTGGGCCAGCCCCAGCATTTT. The rearrangement uses TRBV5-5 and TRBJ1-5; D not resolved. V lost 2 bases, J lost 7 bases, and 10 bases lay in between. The CDR3 is 13 amino acids. From germline, CDR1 is SGHKS and CDR2 YYEKEE (reference sequence). The variable domain in full, with the rest retrieved from reference TRBV5-5 and TRBJ1-5, is DAGVTQSPTHLIKTRGQQVTLRCSPISGHKSVSWYQQVLGQGPQFIFQYYEKEERGRGNFPDRFSARQFPNYSSELNVNALLLGDSALYLCASSLAVGQPQHFGDGTRLSIL.

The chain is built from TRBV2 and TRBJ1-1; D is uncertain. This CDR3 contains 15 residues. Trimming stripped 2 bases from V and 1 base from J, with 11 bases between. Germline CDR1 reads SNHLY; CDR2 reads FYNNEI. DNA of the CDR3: TGTGCCAGCAGTGAAACATCCTACAGGAACACTGAAGCTTTCTTT. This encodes CASSETSYRNTEAFF.

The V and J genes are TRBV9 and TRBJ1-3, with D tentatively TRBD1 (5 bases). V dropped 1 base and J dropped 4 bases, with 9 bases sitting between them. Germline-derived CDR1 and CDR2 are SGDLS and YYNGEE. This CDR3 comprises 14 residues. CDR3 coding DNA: TGTGCCAGCAGCGTAAAGGGGCAAGGAAACACCATATATTTT. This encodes CASSVKGQGNTIYF.

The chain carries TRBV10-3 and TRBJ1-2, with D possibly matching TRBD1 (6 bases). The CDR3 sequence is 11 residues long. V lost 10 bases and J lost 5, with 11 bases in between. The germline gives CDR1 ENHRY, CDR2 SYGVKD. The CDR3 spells CATSGVYGYTF. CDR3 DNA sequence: TGTGCCACCTCAGGGGTATATGGCTACACCTTC.

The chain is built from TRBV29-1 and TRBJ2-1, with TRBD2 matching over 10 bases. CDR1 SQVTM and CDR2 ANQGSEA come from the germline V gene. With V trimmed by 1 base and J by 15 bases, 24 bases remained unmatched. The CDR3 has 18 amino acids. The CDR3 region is CSVEGLAGPSASGRATFF. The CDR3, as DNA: TGCAGCGTTGAAGGACTAGCGGGCCCCTCCGCTAGCGGGAGAGCTACGTTCTTC.

The CDR3 protein is CASSDGGPSNQPQHF. The DNA of the CDR3 is TGTGCCAGCAGTGACGGGGGCCCAAGCAATCAGCCCCAGCATTTT. This chain uses TRBV6-4 with TRBJ1-5, with D possibly matching TRBD1 (6 bases). This CDR3 has 15 residues. The V gene lost 2 bases and the J gene lost 1 base, with 9 bases spanning the gap. The germline V gene encodes CDR1 MRHNA and CDR2 SNTAGT.

CDR3 DNA: TGTGCCAGCAGCTCAGGGGTGGAGCGCACAGATACGCAGTATTTT. Its protein product is CASSSGVERTDTQYF. This chain uses TRBV11-3 with TRBJ2-3; D is perhaps TRBD1 (6 bases). The CDR3 spans 15 residues. Between the trimmed V and J ends, which lost 4 bases and 1 base, there was a span of 12 bases. Germline loops: CDR1 SGHNT, CDR2 YENEEA.

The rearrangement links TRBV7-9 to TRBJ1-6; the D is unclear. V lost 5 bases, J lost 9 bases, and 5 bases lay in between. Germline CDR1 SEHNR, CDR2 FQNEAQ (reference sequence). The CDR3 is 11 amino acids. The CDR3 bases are TGTGCCAGCAGCCCTATTTCACCCCTCCACTTT. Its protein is CASSPISPLHF.

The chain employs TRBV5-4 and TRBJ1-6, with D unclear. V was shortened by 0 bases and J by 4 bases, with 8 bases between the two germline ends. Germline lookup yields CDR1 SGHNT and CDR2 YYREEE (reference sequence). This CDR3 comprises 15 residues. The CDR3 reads CASSLEAAYNSPLHF. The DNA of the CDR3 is TGTGCCAGCAGCTTGGAAGCAGCTTATAATTCACCCCTCCACTTT.

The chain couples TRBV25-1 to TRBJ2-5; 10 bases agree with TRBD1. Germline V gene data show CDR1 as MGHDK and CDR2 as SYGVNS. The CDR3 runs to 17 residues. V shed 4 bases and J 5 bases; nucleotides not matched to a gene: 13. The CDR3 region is CASSVGTGEASPETQYF. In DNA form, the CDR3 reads TGTGCCAGCAGTGTCGGGACAGGGGAGGCGAGTCCTGAGACCCAGTACTTC.

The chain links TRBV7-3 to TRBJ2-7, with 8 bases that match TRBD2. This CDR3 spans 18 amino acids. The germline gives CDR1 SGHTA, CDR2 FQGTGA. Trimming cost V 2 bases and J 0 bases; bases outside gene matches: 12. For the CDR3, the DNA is TGTGCCAGCAGCTTATTAGGTGCGAGCGGGAGCGGCTCCTACGAGCAGTACTTC. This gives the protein CASSLLGASGSGSYEQYF.

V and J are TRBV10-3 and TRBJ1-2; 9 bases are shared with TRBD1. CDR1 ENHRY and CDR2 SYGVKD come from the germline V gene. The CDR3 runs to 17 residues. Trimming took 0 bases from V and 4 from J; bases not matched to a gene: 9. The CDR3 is CAISESGGTGSSYGYTF. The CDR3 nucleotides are TGTGCCATCAGTGAGTCCGGAGGGACAGGGTCTAGCTATGGCTACACCTTC.

For the CDR3, the DNA is TGTGCCACCGCGACAGGGGGCCTGGAGACCCAGTACTTC. Its translation is CATATGGLETQYF. The chain joins TRBV19 to TRBJ2-5; 10 positions match TRBD1. Germline CDR1 and CDR2: LNHDA and SQIVND (reference sequence). Losses at the gene ends were 10 bases for V and 5 bases for J; bases not matched to a gene: 7. This CDR3 is 13 amino acids long.